The clone carrying this T cell receptor beta chain was recorded only once. The data were taken from a study of shared clonotypes between healthy human individuals. Libraries were prepared by immunoSEQ multiplex PCR; TCRdb keeps only in-frame clonotypes and omits some of them. This sample has about 2.4 million clones, with 93% found just once. The TCR sequence derives from a man between 18 and 35 years old in good health. Some clones in this sample may be carry-over from other donors' samples. Sequences were obtained from naive CD4+ T cells from PBMCs. Subset defined: CD45RA+ positively selected.

The CDR3 nucleotides are TGTGCCAGCAGGCCTGACAGGAGCTATGGCTACACCTTC. Amino acid sequence: CASRPDRSYGYTF. The chain employs TRBV28 and TRBJ1-2; TRBD1 is a possible D gene (6 bases). The CDR3 has 13 amino acids. The V gene's germline CDR1 is MDHEN and CDR2 SYDVKM. The V gene lost 6 bases and the J gene lost 4 bases, with 12 bases spanning the gap.